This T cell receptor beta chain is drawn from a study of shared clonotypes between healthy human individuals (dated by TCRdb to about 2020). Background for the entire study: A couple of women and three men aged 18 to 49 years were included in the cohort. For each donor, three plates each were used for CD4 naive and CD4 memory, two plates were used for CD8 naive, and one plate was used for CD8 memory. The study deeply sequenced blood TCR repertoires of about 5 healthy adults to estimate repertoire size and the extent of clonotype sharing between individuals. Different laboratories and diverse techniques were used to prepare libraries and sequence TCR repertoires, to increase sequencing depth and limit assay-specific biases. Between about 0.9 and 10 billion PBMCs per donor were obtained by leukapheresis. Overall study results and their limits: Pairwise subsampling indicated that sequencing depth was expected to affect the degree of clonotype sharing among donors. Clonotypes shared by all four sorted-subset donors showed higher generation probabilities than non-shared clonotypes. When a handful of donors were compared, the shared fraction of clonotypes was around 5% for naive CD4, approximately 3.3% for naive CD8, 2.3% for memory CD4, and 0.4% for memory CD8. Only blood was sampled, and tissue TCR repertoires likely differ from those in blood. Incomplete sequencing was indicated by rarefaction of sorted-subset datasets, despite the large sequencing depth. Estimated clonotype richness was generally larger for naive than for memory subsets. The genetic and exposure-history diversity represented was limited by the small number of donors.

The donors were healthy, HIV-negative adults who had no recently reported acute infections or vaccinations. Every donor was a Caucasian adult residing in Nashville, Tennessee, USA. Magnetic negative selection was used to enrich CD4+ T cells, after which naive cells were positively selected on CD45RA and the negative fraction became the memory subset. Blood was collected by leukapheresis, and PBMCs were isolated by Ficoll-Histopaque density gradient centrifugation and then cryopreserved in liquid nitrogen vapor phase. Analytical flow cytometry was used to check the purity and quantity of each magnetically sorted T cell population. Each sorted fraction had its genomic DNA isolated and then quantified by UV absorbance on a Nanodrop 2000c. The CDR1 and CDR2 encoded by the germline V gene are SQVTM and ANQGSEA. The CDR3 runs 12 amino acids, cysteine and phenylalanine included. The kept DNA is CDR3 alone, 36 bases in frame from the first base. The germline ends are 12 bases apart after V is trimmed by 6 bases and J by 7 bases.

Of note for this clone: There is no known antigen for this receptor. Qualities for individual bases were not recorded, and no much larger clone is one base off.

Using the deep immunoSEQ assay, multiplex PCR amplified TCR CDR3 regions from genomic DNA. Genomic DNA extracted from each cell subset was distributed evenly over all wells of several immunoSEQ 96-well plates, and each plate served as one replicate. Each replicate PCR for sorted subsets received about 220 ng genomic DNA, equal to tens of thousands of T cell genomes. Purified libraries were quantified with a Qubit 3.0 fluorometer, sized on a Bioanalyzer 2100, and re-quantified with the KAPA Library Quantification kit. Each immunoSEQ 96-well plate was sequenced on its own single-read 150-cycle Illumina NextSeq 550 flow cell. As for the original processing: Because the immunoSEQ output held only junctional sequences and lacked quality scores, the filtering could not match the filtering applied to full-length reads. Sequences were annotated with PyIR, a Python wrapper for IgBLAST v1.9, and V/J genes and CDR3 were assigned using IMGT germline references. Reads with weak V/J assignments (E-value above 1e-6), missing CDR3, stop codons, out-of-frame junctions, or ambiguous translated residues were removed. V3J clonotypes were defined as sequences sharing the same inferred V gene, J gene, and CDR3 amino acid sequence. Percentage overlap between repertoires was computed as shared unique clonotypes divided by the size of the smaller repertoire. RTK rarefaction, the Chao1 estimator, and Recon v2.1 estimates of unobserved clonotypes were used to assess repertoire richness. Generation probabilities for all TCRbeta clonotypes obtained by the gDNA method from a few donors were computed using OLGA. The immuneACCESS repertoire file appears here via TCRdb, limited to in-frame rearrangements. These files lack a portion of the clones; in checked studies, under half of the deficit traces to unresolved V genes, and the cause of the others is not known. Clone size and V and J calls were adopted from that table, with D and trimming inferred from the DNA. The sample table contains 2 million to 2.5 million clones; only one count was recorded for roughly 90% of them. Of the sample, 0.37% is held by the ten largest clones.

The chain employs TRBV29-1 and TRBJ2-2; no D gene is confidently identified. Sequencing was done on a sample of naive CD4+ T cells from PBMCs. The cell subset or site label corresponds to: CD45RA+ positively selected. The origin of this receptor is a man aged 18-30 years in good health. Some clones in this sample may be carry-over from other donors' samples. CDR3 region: CSVQPPSGELFF. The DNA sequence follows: TGCAGCGTCCAACCACCTAGCGGGGAGCTGTTTTTT.